The 24 T cell receptor beta chains given below trace back to one sample, sequenced in a study of molecular identifiers for immune sequencing clone quantification (dated by TCRdb to 2017 to 2018). The library was produced with PCR. Sequenced on a NextSeq 500. TCRdb ran its own pipeline on the public reads, namely fastp trimming at Q25 and MiXCR clone calling, and kept in-frame beta chains. Rows matching on CDR3 protein sequence are summarized as one entry with the most common DNA and genes. For this sample the table gives roughly 630,000 distinct CDR3 sequences, of which less than 30% were detected only once. The ten largest account for 0.7% to 0.95% of the sample. Sequencing used naive CD8+ T cells from blood, with Jurkat cell RNA spiked in. Interpreted using the paper, the cell subset or site label stands for: FACS-sorted CD8+CD4-CCR7+CD45RA+ naive T cells. These receptors were collected from a human donor in good health. Some libraries in this study had Jurkat cell RNA spiked in.

This clonotype has a handful of counts. The CDR3 is CATQGLGGELFF. In DNA form, the CDR3 reads TGTGCCACGCAGGGTTTGGGCGGGGAGCTGTTTTTT. V usage is TRBV6-6 and J usage is TRBJ2-2; D is possibly TRBD1 (5 bases). Trimming stripped 10 bases from V and 7 bases from J, with 13 bases between. This CDR3 comprises 12 residues. Per germline, CDR1 MNHNY and CDR2 SVGAGI (reference sequence).

This clonotype occurred many times. In DNA, the CDR3 is TGTGCCAGTAGTTACCAGGGAGGAACCTACGAGCAGTACTTC. Its protein is CASSYQGGTYEQYF. The V gene is TRBV19, the J gene TRBJ2-7; possibly TRBD2 for D (6 bases). Trimming shortened V by 5 bases and J by 2 bases, and 13 bases separated the two germline ends. CDR3 size: 14 residues. The germline V gene has CDR1 LNHDA and CDR2 SQIVND (reference sequence). The full variable domain, with the rest looked up from reference TRBV19 and TRBJ2-7, is DGGITQSPKYLFRKEGQNVTLSCEQNLNHDAMYWYRQDPGQGLRLIYYSQIVNDFQKGDIAEGYSVSREKKESFPLTVTSAQKNPTAFYLCASSYQGGTYEQYFGPGTRLTVT.

This clonotype occurred many times. The chain couples TRBV4-1 to TRBJ1-5, with D unresolved. The CDR3 loop spans 13 amino acids. The V end was cut by 3 bases, the J end by 3 bases, with 6 bases between. Germline CDR1 is MGHRA and CDR2 is YSYEKL. This CDR3 reads CASSQAYNQPQHF. The DNA for the CDR3 is TGCGCCAGCAGCCAGGCGTACAATCAGCCCCAGCATTTT.

This clonotype showed up many times. V and J are TRBV29-1 and TRBJ1-5; D might be TRBD1 (5 bases). The CDR3 has 13 residues. The ends were cut back, 5 bases at V and 2 bases at J, with 10 bases in the middle. Germline lookup yields CDR1 SQVTM and CDR2 ANQGSEA. DNA of the CDR3: TGCAGCGTTCTTCCGGGGGGCAATCAGCCCCAGCATTTT. Protein: CSVLPGGNQPQHF.

This clonotype was seen a handful of times. V and J are TRBV2 and TRBJ2-1; TRBD2 matches at 9 bases. The CDR3 has 15 amino acids. CDR1 is SNHLY, CDR2 FYNNEI, per germline. V trimming: 4 bases; J trimming: 4 bases; junction bases outside the gene matches: 5. DNA for the CDR3: TGTGCCAGCAGTGTGAAGCGGGGGGTTTACAATGAGCAGTTCTTC. It translates to CASSVKRGVYNEQFF.

This clonotype was seen at least ten times. The chain carries TRBV7-2 and TRBJ2-1; no firm D call. V lost 1 base, J lost 5 bases, and 9 bases lay in between. This CDR3 comprises 14 residues. Germline CDR1 and CDR2: SGHTA and FQGNSA. The chain's CDR3 is CASSLEGSHNEQFF. The CDR3 DNA reads TGTGCCAGCAGCTTAGAAGGTTCCCACAATGAGCAGTTCTTC.

The DNA for the CDR3 is TGTGCCAGCAGACTGGGGGGGGCTGATACGCAGTATTTT. It codes for CASRLGGADTQYF. V gene TRBV7-9 combines with J gene TRBJ2-3; possible D gene TRBD2, 7 bases. Germline V CDR1 and CDR2: SEHNR, FQNEAQ (reference sequence). The germline V and J ends were trimmed by 6 bases and 6 bases, with 13 bases remaining between them. This CDR3 is built from 13 residues.

This clonotype was found many times. This sequence joins TRBV7-9 and TRBJ1-6, with no clear D. Per germline, CDR1 SEHNR and CDR2 FQNEAQ (reference sequence). The CDR3 length is 13 residues. V was clipped by 8 bases and J by 1 base, with 6 bases between them. CDR3 in amino acids: CASRGSYNSPLHF. Here the CDR3 DNA reads TGTGCCAGCCGCGGATCCTATAATTCACCCCTCCACTTT.

This clonotype was seen ten or more times. J is TRBJ2-3 and V is TRBV11-2; TRBD2 matches 15 bases. The V and J ends lost 6 bases and 0 bases, in that order; junction bases with no gene match: 10. The length of the CDR3 is 19 residues. Germline assignment: CDR1 SGHAT and CDR2 FQNNGV. The CDR3, as DNA: TGTGCCAGCAGTCTTACCGGGACTAGCGGGGGGACTAGCACAGATACGCAGTATTTT. Translating gives CASSLTGTSGGTSTDTQYF. Using reference TRBV11-2 and TRBJ2-3 for the parts outside the CDR3, the full variable domain is EAGVAQSPRYKIIEKRQSVAFWCNPISGHATLYWYQQILGQGPKLLIQFQNNGVVDDSQLPKDRFSAERLKGVDSTLKIQPAKLEDSAVYLCASSLTGTSGGTSTDTQYFGPGTRLTVL.

This clonotype was seen ten or more times. The chain employs TRBV5-6 and TRBJ1-1; 7 bases are shared with TRBD1. The germline V gene has CDR1 SGHDT and CDR2 YYEEEE. Unmatched junction bases numbered 14, after V lost 4 bases and J lost 5 bases. This CDR3 has 16 residues. This chain's CDR3 is CASSPLEGALGTEAFF. The DNA of the CDR3 is TGTGCCAGCAGCCCTTTGGAGGGGGCGTTGGGAACTGAAGCTTTCTTT.

The CDR3 DNA reads as TGTGCCACTTCAGTCAACAGGGTAAACAAAAACATTCAGTACTTC. Its protein product is CATSVNRVNKNIQYF. The chain recombines TRBV6-5 with TRBJ2-4; maybe TRBD1 (6 bases). Germline loops: CDR1 MNHEY, CDR2 SVGAGI. V lost 10 bases and J lost 3, with 19 bases in between. This CDR3 has 15 amino acids.

This chain links TRBV12-3 or TRBV12-4 with TRBJ2-1; the D is unclear. The length of the CDR3 is 15 residues. V gave up 1 base and J gave up 0 bases, with 7 bases separating them. The CDR3 is CASSLGSSSYNEQFF. CDR3 DNA sequence: TGTGCCAGCAGTTTAGGTAGCAGCTCCTACAATGAGCAGTTCTTC.

This clonotype showed up just a few times. CDR3: CASSLPGQVISGANVLTF. For the CDR3, the DNA is TGTGCCAGCAGCTTACCGGGACAAGTCATCTCTGGGGCCAACGTCCTGACTTTC. The rearrangement links TRBV7-8 to TRBJ2-6; tentative D call: TRBD1 (6 bases). Per the germline V gene, CDR1 is SGHVS and CDR2 is FQNEAQ. The CDR3 is made up of 18 amino acids. V was clipped by 2 bases and J by 0 bases, with 14 bases between them.

Comments on this clonotype: One base away lies a much larger clone, so this may be a sequencing read error. The chain joins TRBV28 to TRBJ1-5; D might be TRBD1 (5 bases). This CDR3 contains 15 residues. The germline gives CDR1 MDHEN, CDR2 SYDVKM. CDR3 amino acids: CASSLSLQGNQPRHF. The CDR3, as DNA: TGTGCCAGCAGTTTATCCCTTCAGGGCAATCAGCCCCGGCATTTT.

The chain combines TRBV6-5 with TRBJ1-1, with D possibly being TRBD1 (5 bases). The V gene lost 5 bases and the J gene lost 4 bases, with 11 bases spanning the gap. CDR1 is MNHEY, CDR2 SVGAGI, per germline. CDR3 size: 13 residues. The CDR3 bases are TGTGCCAGCAGTGTTGGGACGGCCACTGAAGCTTTCTTT. Amino acid sequence: CASSVGTATEAFF.

This clonotype turned up a few times. The chain recombines TRBV5-6 with TRBJ1-4; unclear D gene. Germline V gives CDR1 SGHDT, CDR2 YYEEEE. V was cut by 4 bases and J by 5 bases, with 9 bases left in between. There are 13 residues in the CDR3. CDR3 nucleotide sequence: TGTGCCAGCAGCGATTGGGGAAATGAAAAACTGTTTTTT. It translates to CASSDWGNEKLFF.

On this clonotype: A clone one base away is much larger, so this may be a read error. Lacking the conserved final phenylalanine or tryptophan, this CDR3 likely reflects a read error. V and J are TRBV19 and TRBJ2-3; D call uncertain. CDR1 and CDR2 (germline): LNHDA, SQIVND (reference sequence). Trimming took off 5 bases at V and 7 bases at J, with 13 bases between the two ends. The CDR3 totals 13 residues. As DNA, the CDR3 is TGTGCCAGTAGTCCCCGTGGGATATATACGCAGTATTCT. This gives the protein CASSPRGIYTQYS.

The table lists this clonotype with many counts. J is TRBJ1-2 and V is TRBV12-5; D is uncertain. This CDR3 has 17 amino acids. The V end was cut by 0 bases, the J end by 0 bases, with 14 bases between. The germline V gene encodes CDR1 LGHNT and CDR2 FRNRAP. The CDR3 sequence is CASGLVLRVSTNYGYTF. CDR3 coding DNA: TGTGCTAGTGGTTTGGTACTGAGGGTTTCAACTAACTATGGCTACACCTTC.

This clonotype was detected ten times or more. The genes are TRBV7-9 and TRBJ1-1; 7 bases are a match to TRBD1. The length of the CDR3 is 14 residues. Losses at the gene ends were 3 bases for V and 6 bases for J; bases not matched to a gene: 7. Germline CDR1 SEHNR, CDR2 FQNEAQ (reference sequence). The CDR3 DNA follows: TGTGCCAGCAGCTTCCCAGGGGGTATCTCTGAAGCTTTCTTT. Translation gives CASSFPGGISEAFF.

This clonotype was recorded at least ten times. The chain has TRBV3-1 and TRBJ2-1, with D perhaps TRBD2 (6 bases). The germline gives CDR1 LGHDT, CDR2 YNNKEL (reference sequence). The CDR3 has 16 residues. Trimming removed 0 bases from V and 8 bases from J, with 17 bases in between. For the CDR3, the DNA is TGTGCCAGCAGCCAAGAGCGACTAGTCGTTTCCGATGAGCAGTTCTTC. It codes for CASSQERLVVSDEQFF.

This clonotype was picked up many times. The J gene is TRBJ1-1, the V gene TRBV4-1, with 7 bases aligning to TRBD1. This CDR3 spans 18 amino acids. Looked up from germline, CDR1 is MGHRA and CDR2 is YSYEKL. J lost 0 bases, V lost 1 base, and 11 bases had no gene match. CDR3: CASSQALTGTALNTEAFF. The CDR3 DNA follows: TGCGCCAGCAGCCAAGCCCTGACCGGGACAGCTTTGAACACTGAAGCTTTCTTT.

The J gene is TRBJ2-3, the V gene TRBV4-1, with 7 nucleotides matching TRBD2. With V trimmed by 4 bases and J by 6 bases, 10 bases remained unmatched. CDR1 MGHRA and CDR2 YSYEKL come from the germline V gene. This CDR3 has 15 amino acids. For the CDR3, the DNA is TGCGCCAGCAGCCTAATGGGGGGGAGTAGGGATACGCAGTATTTT. Residues: CASSLMGGSRDTQYF.

This clonotype has only one observation. This may arise from a read error, as a much more abundant clone is one base away. J is TRBJ1-3 and V is TRBV3-1; no clear D. The CDR3 totals 15 residues. Germline CDR1 and CDR2: LGHDT and YNNKEL (reference sequence). This chain's CDR3 is CARSQGHGPGDTIYF. The CDR3 DNA reads as TGTGCCCGCAGCCAAGGCCACGGCCCGGGAGACACCATATATTTT.

Comments on this clonotype: A junction end diverges from the germline sequence, so it may reflect a read error. This chain connects TRBV5-4 to TRBJ2-3; possibly TRBD1 for D (5 bases). The germline V gene encodes CDR1 SGHNT and CDR2 YYREEE (reference sequence). The CDR3 covers 16 residues. The CDR3 loop reads CASIFVDMGYTDKQYF. CDR3 bases: TGTGCCAGCATCTTCGTGGACATGGGTTATACAGATAAGCAGTATTTT.